The clone carrying this T cell receptor beta chain was picked up a small number of times. Its antigen is still unknown. The sample is drawn from a study of cytomegalovirus exposure and HLA in healthy donors. The PCR made use of 60 Vbeta and 13 Jbeta primers. Libraries were prepared by immunoSEQ multiplex PCR; TCRdb keeps only in-frame clonotypes and omits some of them. The sample shows about 82,000 clones, about 77% of them seen only once. In germline, CDR1 is KGHSH, CDR2 LQKENI. V was clipped by 2 bases and J by 10 bases, with 14 bases between them. The CDR3 length is 13 residues. Study-level points and caveats: The authors enumerated 180 or so TCR beta chains as linked to cytomegalovirus. In a later analysis, a genetic analysis reported fewer productive-TCR N-insertions in an Asian-associated ancestry cluster than the cohort average. Later work showed greater clonal expansion in HLA-associated TCR beta chains than in equally common others. Rare TCR sequences predominated, though certain public TCRs were found in many donors.

The sample taken for sequencing was PBMCs. The chain employs TRBV18 and TRBJ1-1; D unresolved. This clonotype was sampled from a man aged 45-65 years in good health and CMV-seronegative. CDR3 nucleotides: TGTGCCAGCTCACCAGCTAGAGCCTTAGGAGCTTTCTTT. Amino acid sequence: CASSPARALGAFF.